The rows below give T cell receptor beta chains drawn from one sample of a study of blood T cell repertoires in COVID-19. Profiled with immunoSEQ multiplex PCR; TCRdb holds only in-frame clones, not every one. The repertoire holds roughly 250,000 clones, with 83% as singletons. The sample comprised PBMCs or T cells enriched from blood (not recorded which). These receptors were obtained from a woman aged 40 to 49 who had been exposed to COVID-19. The CDR3 runs from the conserved cysteine through the conserved F or W. D genes are given only for firm matches. Clone size is stated in some rows and not others, as once, few, many or a class when expanded.

CDR3 protein | CDR3 DNA | clone size | J gene | V gene | D gene
CASRRALSGYYNEQFF | TGTGCCAGCAGGCGCGCTCTTAGCGGGTACTACAATGAGCAGTTCTTC | once | TRBJ2-1 | TRBV7-2 | TRBD2
CASSFPGLAGDTDTQYF | TGTGCCAGCAGCTTTCCAGGACTAGCGGGAGACACAGATACGCAGTATTTT | - | TRBJ2-3 | TRBV7-2 | TRBD2
CASSGRGEGDTQYF | TGTGCCAGCAGCGGGAGAGGGGAGGGAGATACGCAGTATTTT | - | TRBJ2-3 | TRBV5-6 | TRBD2
CASSLGAEQETQYF | TGCGCCAGCAGCTTGGGGGCAGAACAAGAGACCCAGTACTTC | - | TRBJ2-5 | TRBV5-1 | -
CASSLPNSGEEDGYTF | TGTGCCAGCAGCTTGCCCAATTCTGGGGAGGAGGATGGCTACACCTTC | - | TRBJ1-2 | TRBV5-4 | -
CASSFGGYINQPQHF | TGTGCCAGCAGCTTCGGAGGGTATATTAATCAGCCCCAGCATTTT | - | TRBJ1-5 | TRBV5-6 | -
CASSWGPGGTNEKLFF | TGTGCCAGCAGTTGGGGGCCAGGTGGAACTAATGAAAAACTGTTTTTT | - | TRBJ1-4 | TRBV6-2/TRBV6-3 | -
CARRTSGGPDTGELFF | TGTGCCAGGCGGACTAGCGGGGGGCCGGACACCGGGGAGCTGTTTTTT | - | TRBJ2-2 | TRBV19 | TRBD2
CASSIDRPGRRGTGELFF | TGTGCCAGTAGTATAGATCGCCCCGGAAGGAGGGGCACCGGGGAGCTGTTTTTT | - | TRBJ2-2 | TRBV19 | -
CASSPDREFIAAPLHF | TGTGCCAGCAGCCCGGACAGGGAGTTCATTGCGGCACCCCTCCACTTT | - | TRBJ1-6 | TRBV5-8 | TRBD1
CASSLGLAGGLQETQYF | TGTGCCAGCAGCTTAGGACTAGCGGGGGGCCTCCAAGAGACCCAGTACTTC | - | TRBJ2-5 | TRBV7-2 | TRBD2
CASSPHRSSYEQYF | TGTGCCAGCAGTCCCCACAGAAGCTCCTACGAGCAGTACTTC | - | TRBJ2-7 | TRBV6-5 | -
CASRGTREGPLFF | TGTGCCAGCAGGGGAACTCGGGAGGGACCGCTGTTTTTT | - | TRBJ1-4 | TRBV6-5 | -
CASSWGTGNYEQYF | TGTGCCAGCAGCTGGGGGACAGGGAACTACGAGCAGTACTTC | - | TRBJ2-7 | TRBV5-4 | TRBD1
CASSADSYYEQYF | TGCGCCAGCAGCGCCGACTCCTACTACGAGCAGTACTTC | - | TRBJ2-7 | TRBV5-1 | -
CASSMGGDSPLHF | TGTGCCAGCAGCATGGGGGGAGATTCACCCCTCCACTTT | - | TRBJ1-6 | TRBV7-9 | -
CSAGTGSLGVGEQFF | TGCAGCGCCGGGACAGGTAGCCTTGGAGTGGGAGAGCAGTTCTTC | - | TRBJ2-1 | TRBV29-1 | TRBD1
CSVGTGGGVETQYF | TGCAGCGTTGGGACAGGGGGTGGTGTGGAGACCCAGTACTTC | few | TRBJ2-5 | TRBV29-1 | TRBD1
CASSRDRLNTYEQYF | TGCGCCAGCAGCCGGGACAGACTCAACACCTACGAGCAGTACTTC | - | TRBJ2-7 | TRBV5-1 | TRBD1
CATSPGQGGNGYTF | TGTGCCACCAGCCCCGGACAGGGGGGAAATGGCTACACCTTC | - | TRBJ1-2 | TRBV24-1 | TRBD1
CASSLPGTNYGYTF | TGTGCCAGCAGTTTACCAGGGACTAACTATGGCTACACCTTC | once | TRBJ1-2 | TRBV28 | -
CASSPAIMWDSKVGLFF | TGCGCCAGCAGCCCGGCTATTATGTGGGACAGCAAAGTAGGGCTGTTTTTT | - | TRBJ1-4 | TRBV4-3 | TRBD1
CASSNLQGANEKLFF | TGTGCCAGCAGTAACCTACAGGGGGCTAATGAAAAACTGTTTTTT | - | TRBJ1-4 | TRBV6-5 | TRBD1
CARPNRGHGYEQYF | TGCGCCAGACCAAACAGGGGCCACGGCTACGAGCAGTACTTC | - | TRBJ2-7 | TRBV23-1 | TRBD1
CASSEVGGGTQPQHF | TGTGCCAGCAGTGAGGTAGGGGGCGGCACGCAGCCCCAGCATTTT | - | TRBJ1-5 | TRBV6-1 | TRBD1
CASSPQGDSNTEAFF | TGTGCCAGCTCACCACAGGGAGATAGCAACACTGAAGCTTTCTTT | - | TRBJ1-1 | TRBV18 | -
CASSLPPGKLFF | TGTGCCAGCAGCCTTCCTCCAGGAAAACTGTTTTTT | - | TRBJ1-4 | TRBV5-4 | -
CASSPGLLPTDTQYF | TGTGCCAGCAGCCCCGGACTCCTCCCAACAGATACGCAGTATTTT | - | TRBJ2-3 | TRBV4-2 | -
CASSFDRENSPLHF | TGTGCCAGCAGTTTTGACAGGGAGAATTCACCCCTCCACTTT | - | TRBJ1-6 | TRBV5-4 | TRBD1
CASSESVLGTYGYTF | TGTGCCAGCAGTGAATCGGTACTAGGAACCTATGGCTACACCTTC | - | TRBJ1-2 | TRBV25-1 | -
CASSRARADTQYF | TGTGCCAGTAGCAGAGCTAGAGCAGATACGCAGTATTTT | - | TRBJ2-3 | TRBV19 | -
CASSPSTDNYGYTF | TGTGCCAGCTCACCTTCGACAGATAACTATGGCTACACCTTC | few | TRBJ1-2 | TRBV18 | -
CASSYLFAQNHNEQFF | TGTGCCAGCAGTTACCTATTCGCACAGAATCACAATGAGCAGTTCTTC | - | TRBJ2-1 | TRBV6-5 | -
CASSSGQDSYEQYF | TGCGCCAGCAGCTCAGGACAGGACTCTTACGAGCAGTACTTC | - | TRBJ2-7 | TRBV5-1 | TRBD1
CASSRRGDTGELFF | TGTGCCAGCTCGCGCCGGGGGGACACCGGGGAGCTGTTTTTT | - | TRBJ2-2 | TRBV18 | TRBD2
CASSLWGGDFNYGYTF | TGTGCCAGCAGTTTATGGGGGGGGGACTTTAACTATGGCTACACCTTC | - | TRBJ1-2 | TRBV27 | -
CASSLLGTDTQYF | TGTGCCAGCAGCTTACTCGGGACAGATACGCAGTATTTT | - | TRBJ2-3 | TRBV7-9 | -
CASSLTGAGANVLTF | TGCGCCAGCAGCTTAACAGGGGCTGGGGCCAACGTCCTGACTTTC | - | TRBJ2-6 | TRBV5-1 | TRBD1
CASSHRDSNEKLFF | TGTGCCAGCAGTCACCGGGACAGCAATGAAAAACTGTTTTTT | - | TRBJ1-4 | TRBV2 | TRBD1
CASSPSGGNSYEQYF | TGTGCCAGTAGTCCTTCAGGGGGTAACTCCTACGAGCAGTACTTC | - | TRBJ2-7 | TRBV19 | TRBD1
CASSLRTGLDTEAFF | TGTGCCAGCAGCCTACGGACAGGGCTTGACACTGAAGCTTTCTTT | once | TRBJ1-1 | TRBV9 | TRBD1
CASRAQAINQPQHF | TGTGCCAGCCGAGCCCAGGCGATTAATCAGCCCCAGCATTTT | many | TRBJ1-5 | TRBV2 | -
CASSVGSSYTDTQYF | TGTGCCAGCAGCGTAGGAAGTAGCTACACAGATACGCAGTATTTT | once | TRBJ2-3 | TRBV9 | -
CASSPDSYEQYF | TGTGCCAGCAGCCCTGACAGCTACGAGCAGTACTTC | - | TRBJ2-7 | TRBV12-3/TRBV12-4 | -
CASSLGTGASEQYF | TGTGCCAGCAGTTTAGGGACAGGGGCGAGCGAGCAGTACTTC | - | TRBJ2-7 | TRBV27 | TRBD1
CATSDSFAGSSYNEQFF | TGTGCCACCAGTGATTCCTTTGCGGGGAGCTCCTACAATGAGCAGTTCTTC | - | TRBJ2-1 | TRBV24-1 | -
CASTTQGAFGNQPQHF | TGTGCCAGTACCACTCAGGGGGCGTTTGGCAATCAGCCCCAGCATTTT | - | TRBJ1-5 | TRBV19 | TRBD1
CASSFTWGQGGEKLFF | TGTGCCAGCTCCTTCACCTGGGGACAGGGTGGAGAAAAACTGTTTTTT | - | TRBJ1-4 | TRBV18 | TRBD1
CASSPQGLGTEAFF | TGTGCCAGTAGCCCACAGGGTTTGGGCACTGAAGCTTTCTTT | once | TRBJ1-1 | TRBV19 | -
CASNIQGVNGYTF | TGTGCCAGCAATATACAGGGGGTAAATGGCTACACCTTC | - | TRBJ1-2 | TRBV6-5 | TRBD1
CAWSKAGMDEQFF | TGTGCCTGGAGTAAGGCAGGGATGGATGAGCAGTTCTTC | - | TRBJ2-1 | TRBV30 | -
CASSRQTGLTTPLHF | TGTGCCAGCAGTCGCCAGACAGGGCTTACGACACCCCTCCACTTT | - | TRBJ1-6 | TRBV6-5 | TRBD1
CASSGQLATYEQYF | TGTGCTAGCTCCGGACAGCTGGCCACCTACGAGCAGTACTTC | - | TRBJ2-7 | TRBV12-5 | -
CASSPSYNEQFF | TGTGCCAGCAGCCCGAGCTACAATGAGCAGTTCTTC | - | TRBJ2-1 | TRBV3-1/TRBV3-2 | -